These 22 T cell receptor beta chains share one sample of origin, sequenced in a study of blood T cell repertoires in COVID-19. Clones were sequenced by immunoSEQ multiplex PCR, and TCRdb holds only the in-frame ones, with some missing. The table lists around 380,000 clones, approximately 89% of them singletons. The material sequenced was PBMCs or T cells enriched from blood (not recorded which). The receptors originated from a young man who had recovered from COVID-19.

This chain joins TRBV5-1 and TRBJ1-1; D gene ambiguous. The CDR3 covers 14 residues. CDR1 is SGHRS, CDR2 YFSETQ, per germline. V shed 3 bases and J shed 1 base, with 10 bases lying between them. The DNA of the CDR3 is TGCGCCAGCAGCTGGAACACAGAGAACACTGAAGCTTTCTTT. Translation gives CASSWNTENTEAFF.

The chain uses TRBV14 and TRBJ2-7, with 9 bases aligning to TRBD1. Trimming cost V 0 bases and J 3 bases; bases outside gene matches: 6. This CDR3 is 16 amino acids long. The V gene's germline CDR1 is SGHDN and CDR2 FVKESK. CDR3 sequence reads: CASSQEDRGSGYEQYF. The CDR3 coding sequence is TGTGCCAGCAGCCAAGAGGACAGGGGAAGTGGCTACGAGCAGTACTTC.

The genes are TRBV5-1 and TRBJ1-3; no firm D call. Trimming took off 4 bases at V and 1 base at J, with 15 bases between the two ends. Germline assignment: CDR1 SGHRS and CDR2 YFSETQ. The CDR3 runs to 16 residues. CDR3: CASSETPHASGNTIYF. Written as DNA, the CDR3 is TGCGCCAGCAGCGAAACCCCACACGCATCTGGAAACACCATATATTTT.

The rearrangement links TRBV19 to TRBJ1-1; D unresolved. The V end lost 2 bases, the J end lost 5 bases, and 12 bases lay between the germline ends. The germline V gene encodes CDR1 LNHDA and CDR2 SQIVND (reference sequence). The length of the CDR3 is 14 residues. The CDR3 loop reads CASSILAPGTEAFF. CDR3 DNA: TGTGCCAGTAGTATACTGGCCCCCGGGACTGAAGCTTTCTTT.

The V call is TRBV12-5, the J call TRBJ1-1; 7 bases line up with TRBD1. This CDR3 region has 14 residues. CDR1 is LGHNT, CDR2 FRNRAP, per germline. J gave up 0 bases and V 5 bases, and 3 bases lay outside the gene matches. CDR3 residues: CASGRDRLNTEAFF. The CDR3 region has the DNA TGTGCTAGTGGTAGGGACAGACTGAACACTGAAGCTTTCTTT.

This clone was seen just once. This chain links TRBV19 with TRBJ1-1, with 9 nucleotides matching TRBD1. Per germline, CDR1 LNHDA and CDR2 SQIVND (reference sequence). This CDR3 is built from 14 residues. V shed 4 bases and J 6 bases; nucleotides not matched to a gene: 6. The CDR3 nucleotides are TGTGCCAGTAGTAGACAGGGGGTCAGCGCTGAAGCTTTCTTT. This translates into CASSRQGVSAEAFF.

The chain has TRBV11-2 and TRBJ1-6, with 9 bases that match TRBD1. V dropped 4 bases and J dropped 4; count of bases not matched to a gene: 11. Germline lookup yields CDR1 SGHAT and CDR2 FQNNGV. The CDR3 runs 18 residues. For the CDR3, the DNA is TGTGCCAGCAGCTCGTTAAAGCGGGACAGGGAATATAATTCACCCCTCCACTTT. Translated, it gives CASSSLKRDREYNSPLHF.

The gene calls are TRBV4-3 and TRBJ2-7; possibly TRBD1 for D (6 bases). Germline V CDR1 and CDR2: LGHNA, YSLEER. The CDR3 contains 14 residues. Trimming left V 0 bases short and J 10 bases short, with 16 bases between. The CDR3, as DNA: TGCGCCAGCAGCCAAGATACAGGGCCAACGTTACAGTACTTC. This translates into CASSQDTGPTLQYF.

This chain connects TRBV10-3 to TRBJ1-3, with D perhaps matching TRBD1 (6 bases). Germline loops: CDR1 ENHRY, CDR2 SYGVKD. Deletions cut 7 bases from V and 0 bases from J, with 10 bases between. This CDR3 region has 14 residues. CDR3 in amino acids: CAITPDSSGNTIYF. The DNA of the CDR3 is TGTGCCATCACCCCGGACAGCTCTGGAAACACCATATATTTT.

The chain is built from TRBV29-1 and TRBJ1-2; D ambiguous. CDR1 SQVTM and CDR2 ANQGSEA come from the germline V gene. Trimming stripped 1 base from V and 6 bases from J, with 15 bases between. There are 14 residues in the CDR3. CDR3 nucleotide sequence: TGCAGCGTTGAAGCGGATTGGAGGCCGAATGGCTACACCTTC. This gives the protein CSVEADWRPNGYTF. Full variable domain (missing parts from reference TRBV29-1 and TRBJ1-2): SAVISQKPSRDICQRGTSLTIQCQVDSQVTMMFWYRQQPGQSLTLIATANQGSEATYESGFVIDKFPISRPNLTFSTLTVSNMSPEDSSIYLCSVEADWRPNGYTFGSGTRLTVV.

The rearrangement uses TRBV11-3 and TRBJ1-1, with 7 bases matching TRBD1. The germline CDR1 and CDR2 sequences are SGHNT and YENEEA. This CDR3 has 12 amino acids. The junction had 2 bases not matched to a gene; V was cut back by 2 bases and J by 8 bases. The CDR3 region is CASSLSDREAFF. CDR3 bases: TGTGCCAGCAGCTTATCGGACAGGGAAGCTTTCTTT. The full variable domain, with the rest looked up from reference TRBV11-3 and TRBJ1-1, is EAGVVQSPRYKIIEKKQPVAFWCNPISGHNTLYWYLQNLGQGPELLIRYENEEAVDDSQLPKDRFSAERLKGVDSTLKIQPAELGDSAVYLCASSLSDREAFFGQGTRLTVV.

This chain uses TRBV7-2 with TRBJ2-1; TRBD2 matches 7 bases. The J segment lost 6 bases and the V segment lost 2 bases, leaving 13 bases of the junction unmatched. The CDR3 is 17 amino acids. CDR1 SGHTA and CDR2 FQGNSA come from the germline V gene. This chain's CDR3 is CASSLFPRGMEGNEQFF. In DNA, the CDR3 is TGTGCCAGCAGCTTATTTCCGCGGGGGATGGAGGGCAATGAGCAGTTCTTC.

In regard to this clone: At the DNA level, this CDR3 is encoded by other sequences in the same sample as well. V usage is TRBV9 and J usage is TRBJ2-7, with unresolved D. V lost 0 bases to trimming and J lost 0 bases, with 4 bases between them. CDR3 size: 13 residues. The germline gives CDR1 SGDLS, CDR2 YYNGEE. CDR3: CASSVGLSYEQYF. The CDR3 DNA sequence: TGTGCCAGCAGCGTAGGACTCTCCTACGAGCAGTACTTC.

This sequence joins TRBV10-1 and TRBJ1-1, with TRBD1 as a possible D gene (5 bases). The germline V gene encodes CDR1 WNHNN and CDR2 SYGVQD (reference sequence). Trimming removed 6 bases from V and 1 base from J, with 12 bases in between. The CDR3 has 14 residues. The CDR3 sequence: CASRAGRTNTEAFF. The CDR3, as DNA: TGCGCCAGCAGGGCGGGACGGACGAACACTGAAGCTTTCTTT.

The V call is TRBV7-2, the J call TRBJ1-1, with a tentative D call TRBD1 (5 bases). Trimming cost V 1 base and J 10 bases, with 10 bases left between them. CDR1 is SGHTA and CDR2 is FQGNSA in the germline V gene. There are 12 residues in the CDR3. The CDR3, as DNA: TGTGCCAGCAGCTTAGAAGTAGGGGTAGCTTTCTTT. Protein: CASSLEVGVAFF.

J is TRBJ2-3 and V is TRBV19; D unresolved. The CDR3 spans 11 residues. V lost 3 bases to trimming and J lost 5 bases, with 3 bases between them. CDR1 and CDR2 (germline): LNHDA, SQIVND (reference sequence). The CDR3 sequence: CASSIRDTQYF. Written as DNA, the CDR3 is TGTGCCAGTAGTATTCGAGATACGCAGTATTTT. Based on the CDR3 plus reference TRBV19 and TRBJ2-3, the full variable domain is DGGITQSPKYLFRKEGQNVTLSCEQNLNHDAMYWYRQDPGQGLRLIYYSQIVNDFQKGDIAEGYSVSREKKESFPLTVTSAQKNPTAFYLCASSIRDTQYFGPGTRLTVL.

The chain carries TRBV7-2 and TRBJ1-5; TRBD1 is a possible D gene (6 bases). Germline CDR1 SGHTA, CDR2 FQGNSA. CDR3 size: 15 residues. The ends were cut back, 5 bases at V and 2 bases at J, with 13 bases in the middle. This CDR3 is CASSRTGMGNQPQHF. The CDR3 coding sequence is TGTGCCAGCAGCCGTACAGGGATGGGCAATCAGCCCCAGCATTTT.

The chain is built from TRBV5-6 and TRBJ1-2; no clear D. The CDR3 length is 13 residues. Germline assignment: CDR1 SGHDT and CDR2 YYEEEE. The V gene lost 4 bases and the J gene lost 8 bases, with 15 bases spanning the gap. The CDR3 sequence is CASSVPGSRGYTF. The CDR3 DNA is TGTGCCAGCAGCGTTCCGGGATCGAGGGGCTACACCTTC.

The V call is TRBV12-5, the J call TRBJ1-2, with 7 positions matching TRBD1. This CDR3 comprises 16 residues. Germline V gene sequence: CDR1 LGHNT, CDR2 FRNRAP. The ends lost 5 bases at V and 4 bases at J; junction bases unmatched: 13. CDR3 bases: TGTGCTAGTGGTGGCGGGGACAGCGAGTTACGCTATGGCTACACCTTC. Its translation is CASGGGDSELRYGYTF.

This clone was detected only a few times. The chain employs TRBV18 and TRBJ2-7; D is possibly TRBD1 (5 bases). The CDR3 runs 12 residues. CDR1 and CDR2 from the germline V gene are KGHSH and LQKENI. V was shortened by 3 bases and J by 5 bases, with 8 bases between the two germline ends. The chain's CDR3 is CASSPSRDEQYF. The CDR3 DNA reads TGTGCCAGCTCACCGAGCAGGGACGAGCAGTACTTC.

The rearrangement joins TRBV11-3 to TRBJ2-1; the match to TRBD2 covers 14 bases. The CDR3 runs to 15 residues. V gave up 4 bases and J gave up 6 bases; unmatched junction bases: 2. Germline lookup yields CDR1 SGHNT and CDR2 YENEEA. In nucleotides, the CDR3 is TGTGCCAGCAGCTCTGGGACTAGCGGGGGCAATGAGCAGTTCTTC. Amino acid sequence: CASSSGTSGGNEQFF.

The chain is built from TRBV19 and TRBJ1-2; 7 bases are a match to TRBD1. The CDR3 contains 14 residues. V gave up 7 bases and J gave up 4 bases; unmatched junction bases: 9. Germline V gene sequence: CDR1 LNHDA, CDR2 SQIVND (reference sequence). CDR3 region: CASKDFDRAYGYTF. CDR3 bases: TGTGCCAGTAAGGACTTTGACAGGGCCTATGGCTACACCTTC.